This TCR beta chain was documented in a study of naive and memory T cell subsets. CDR1 SGHAT and CDR2 FQNNGV come from the germline V gene. CDR3 length: 11 residues. V lost 1 base to trimming and J lost 7 bases, with 5 bases between them. This clonotype has ten or more counts. Reverse transcription of blood and skin TCR RNA was primed at alpha and beta constant regions. Each CDR3 protein gets one entry after TCRdb re-called the 5' RACE reads with MiXCR. The data hold some 22,000 distinct CDR3 sequences, with about 4.4% observed a single time. Adult healthy volunteers gave 2.5 ml peripheral blood for whole-blood RNA.

This TCR came from a male donor in good health. This rearrangement joins TRBV11-2 to TRBJ2-7; D remains unclear. CDR3 bases: TGTGCCAGCAGCTTAGGGAGAGAGCAGTACTTC. Protein product: CASSLGREQYF.